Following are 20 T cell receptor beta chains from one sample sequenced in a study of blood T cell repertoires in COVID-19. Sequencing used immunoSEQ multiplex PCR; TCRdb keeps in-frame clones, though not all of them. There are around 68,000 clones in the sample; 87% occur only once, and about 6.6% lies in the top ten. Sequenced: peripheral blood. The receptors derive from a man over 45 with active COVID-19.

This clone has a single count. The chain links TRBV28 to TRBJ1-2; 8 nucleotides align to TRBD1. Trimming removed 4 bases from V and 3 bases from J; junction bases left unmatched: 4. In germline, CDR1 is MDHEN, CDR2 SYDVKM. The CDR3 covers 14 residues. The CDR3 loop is CASSSGGEDYGYTF. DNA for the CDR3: TGTGCCAGCAGTTCAGGGGGCGAAGACTATGGCTACACCTTC.

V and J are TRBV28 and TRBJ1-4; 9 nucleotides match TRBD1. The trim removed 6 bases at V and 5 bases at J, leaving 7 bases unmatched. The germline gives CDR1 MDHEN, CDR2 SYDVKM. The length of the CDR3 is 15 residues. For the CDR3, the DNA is TGTGCCAGCAGCCTAGGGGGACAGGGAAATGAAAAACTGTTTTTT. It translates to CASSLGGQGNEKLFF. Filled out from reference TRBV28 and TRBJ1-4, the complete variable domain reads DVKVTQSSRYLVKRTGEKVFLECVQDMDHENMFWYRQDPGLGLRLIYFSYDVKMKEKGDIPEGYSVSREKKERFSLILESASTNQTSMYLCASSLGGQGNEKLFFGSGTQLSVL.

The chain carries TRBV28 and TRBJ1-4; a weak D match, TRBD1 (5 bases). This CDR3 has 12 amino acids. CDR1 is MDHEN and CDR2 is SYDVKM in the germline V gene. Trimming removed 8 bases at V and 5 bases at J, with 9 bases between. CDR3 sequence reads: CASRRGNEKLFF. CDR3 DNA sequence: TGTGCCAGCCGACGGGGGAATGAAAAACTGTTTTTT.

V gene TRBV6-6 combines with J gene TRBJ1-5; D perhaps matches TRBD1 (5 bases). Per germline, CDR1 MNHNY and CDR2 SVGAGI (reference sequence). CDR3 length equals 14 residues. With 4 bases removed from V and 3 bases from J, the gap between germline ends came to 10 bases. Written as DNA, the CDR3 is TGTGCCAGCAGTTTCAGGGAGGCCAATCAGCCCCAGCATTTT. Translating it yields CASSFREANQPQHF.

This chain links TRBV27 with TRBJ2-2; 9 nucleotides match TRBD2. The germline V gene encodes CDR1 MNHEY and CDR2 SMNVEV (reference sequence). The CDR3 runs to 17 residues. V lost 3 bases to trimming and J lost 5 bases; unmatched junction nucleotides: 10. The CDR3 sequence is CASSFDGSGSSTGELFF. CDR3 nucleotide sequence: TGTGCCAGCAGTTTTGATGGTAGCGGGAGTAGTACCGGGGAGCTGTTTTTT.

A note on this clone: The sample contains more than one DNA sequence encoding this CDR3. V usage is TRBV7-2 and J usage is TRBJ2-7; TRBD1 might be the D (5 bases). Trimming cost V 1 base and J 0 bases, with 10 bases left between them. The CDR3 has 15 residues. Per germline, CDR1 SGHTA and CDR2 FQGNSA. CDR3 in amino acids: CASSLGGGSSYEQYF. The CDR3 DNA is TGTGCCAGCAGCTTAGGGGGCGGCAGCTCCTACGAGCAGTACTTC. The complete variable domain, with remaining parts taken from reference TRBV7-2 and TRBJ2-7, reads GAGVSQSPSNKVTEKGKDVELRCDPISGHTALYWYRQSLGQGLEFLIYFQGNSAPDKSGLPSDRFSAERTGGSVSTLTIQRTQQEDSAVYLCASSLGGGSSYEQYFGPGTRLTVT.

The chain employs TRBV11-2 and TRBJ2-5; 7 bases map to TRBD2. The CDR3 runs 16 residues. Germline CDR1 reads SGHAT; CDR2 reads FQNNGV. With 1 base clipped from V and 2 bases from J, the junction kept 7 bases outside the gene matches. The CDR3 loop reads CASSLGGSGAQETQYF. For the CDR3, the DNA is TGTGCCAGCAGCTTAGGTGGGAGCGGGGCTCAAGAGACCCAGTACTTC.

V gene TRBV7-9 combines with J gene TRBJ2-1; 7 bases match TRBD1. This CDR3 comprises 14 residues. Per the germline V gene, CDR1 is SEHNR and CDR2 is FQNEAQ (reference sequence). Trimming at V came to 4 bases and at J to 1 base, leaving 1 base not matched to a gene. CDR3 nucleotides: TGTGCCAGCAGCTGGGGACAGTCCTACAATGAGCAGTTCTTC. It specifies CASSWGQSYNEQFF.

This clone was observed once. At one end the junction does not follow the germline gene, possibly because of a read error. DNA for the CDR3: TGCGCCCGCAGGGGCGGGGGGGGCCGTACCGAGCAGTACTTC. Its protein product is CARRGGGGRTEQYF. This chain uses TRBV5-1 with TRBJ2-7; the match to TRBD2 covers 9 bases. The CDR3 has 14 amino acids. Germline V gives CDR1 SGHRS, CDR2 YFSETQ.

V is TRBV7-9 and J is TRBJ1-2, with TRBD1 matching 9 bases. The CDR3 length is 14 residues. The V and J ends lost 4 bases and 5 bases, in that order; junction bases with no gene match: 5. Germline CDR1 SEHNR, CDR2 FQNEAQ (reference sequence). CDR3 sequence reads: CASSSLTGGYGYTF. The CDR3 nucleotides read TGTGCCAGCAGCTCCTTGACAGGGGGGTATGGCTACACCTTC.

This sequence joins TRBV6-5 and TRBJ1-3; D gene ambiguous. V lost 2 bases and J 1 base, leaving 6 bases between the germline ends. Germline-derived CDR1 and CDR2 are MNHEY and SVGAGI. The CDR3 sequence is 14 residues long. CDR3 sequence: CASSYAQSGNTIYF. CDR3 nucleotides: TGTGCCAGCAGTTACGCTCAGTCTGGAAACACCATATATTTT.

CDR3 sequence (DNA): TGCGCCAGCAGCCGACAGGGCTCCACTGAAGCTTTCTTT. Its translation: CASSRQGSTEAFF. The rearrangement joins TRBV4-3 to TRBJ1-1, with 7 bases matching TRBD1. The CDR3 is 13 amino acids. CDR1 is LGHNA, CDR2 YSLEER, per germline. The V and J ends lost 4 bases and 4 bases, in that order; junction bases with no gene match: 3.

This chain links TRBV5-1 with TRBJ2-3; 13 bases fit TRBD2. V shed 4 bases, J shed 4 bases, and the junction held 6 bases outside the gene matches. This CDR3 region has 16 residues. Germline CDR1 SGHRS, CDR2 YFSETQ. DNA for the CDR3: TGCGCCAGCAGCGGCGGACTAGCGGGAGAAGCAGATACGCAGTATTTT. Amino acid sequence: CASSGGLAGEADTQYF.

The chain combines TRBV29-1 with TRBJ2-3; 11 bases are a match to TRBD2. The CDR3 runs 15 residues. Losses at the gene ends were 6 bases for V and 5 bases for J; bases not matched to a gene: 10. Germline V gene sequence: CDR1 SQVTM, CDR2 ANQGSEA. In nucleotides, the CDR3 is TGCAGCGTCGCTGGACTAGCGGGCGGAATAGATACGCAGTATTTT. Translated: CSVAGLAGGIDTQYF.

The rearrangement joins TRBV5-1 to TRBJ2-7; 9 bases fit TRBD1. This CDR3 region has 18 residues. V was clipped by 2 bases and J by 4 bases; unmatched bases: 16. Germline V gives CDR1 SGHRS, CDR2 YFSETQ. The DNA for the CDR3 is TGCGCCAGCAGCTTCCCAACTCTGTGGACAGGGGATTCGTACGAGCAGTACTTC. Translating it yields CASSFPTLWTGDSYEQYF.

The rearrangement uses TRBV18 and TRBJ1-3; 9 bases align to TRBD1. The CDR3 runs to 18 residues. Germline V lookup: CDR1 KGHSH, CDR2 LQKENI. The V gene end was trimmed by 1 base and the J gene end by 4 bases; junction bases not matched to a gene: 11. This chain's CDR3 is CASSPLLPGQGSGNTIYF. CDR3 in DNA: TGTGCCAGCTCACCACTGTTACCCGGACAGGGGAGCGGAAACACCATATATTTT.

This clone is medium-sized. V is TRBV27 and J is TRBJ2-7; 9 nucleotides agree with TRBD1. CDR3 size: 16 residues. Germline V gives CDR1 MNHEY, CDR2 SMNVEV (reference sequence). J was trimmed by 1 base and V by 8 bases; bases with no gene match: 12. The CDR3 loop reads CASSSFRGQGSYEQYF. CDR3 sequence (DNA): TGTGCCAGCTCCTCATTTAGGGGACAGGGTTCCTACGAGCAGTACTTC.

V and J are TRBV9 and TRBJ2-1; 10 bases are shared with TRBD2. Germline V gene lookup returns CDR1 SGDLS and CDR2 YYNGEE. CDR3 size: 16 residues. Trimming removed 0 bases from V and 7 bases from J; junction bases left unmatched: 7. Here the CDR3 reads CASSVELAGLGNEQFF. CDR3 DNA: TGTGCCAGCAGCGTAGAACTAGCGGGATTGGGTAATGAGCAGTTCTTC.

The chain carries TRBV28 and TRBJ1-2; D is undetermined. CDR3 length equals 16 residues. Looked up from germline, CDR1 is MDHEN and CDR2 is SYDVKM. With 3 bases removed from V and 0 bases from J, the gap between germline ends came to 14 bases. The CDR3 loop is CASSFRGVVANYGYTF. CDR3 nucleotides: TGTGCCAGCAGTTTCCGCGGGGTTGTAGCTAACTATGGCTACACCTTC.

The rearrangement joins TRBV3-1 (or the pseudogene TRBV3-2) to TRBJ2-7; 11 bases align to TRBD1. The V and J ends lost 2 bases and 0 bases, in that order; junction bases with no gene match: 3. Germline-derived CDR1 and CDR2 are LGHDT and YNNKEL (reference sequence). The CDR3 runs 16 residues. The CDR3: CASSQPGTGGSYEQYF. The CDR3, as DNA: TGTGCCAGCAGCCAACCCGGGACAGGGGGCTCCTACGAGCAGTACTTC.